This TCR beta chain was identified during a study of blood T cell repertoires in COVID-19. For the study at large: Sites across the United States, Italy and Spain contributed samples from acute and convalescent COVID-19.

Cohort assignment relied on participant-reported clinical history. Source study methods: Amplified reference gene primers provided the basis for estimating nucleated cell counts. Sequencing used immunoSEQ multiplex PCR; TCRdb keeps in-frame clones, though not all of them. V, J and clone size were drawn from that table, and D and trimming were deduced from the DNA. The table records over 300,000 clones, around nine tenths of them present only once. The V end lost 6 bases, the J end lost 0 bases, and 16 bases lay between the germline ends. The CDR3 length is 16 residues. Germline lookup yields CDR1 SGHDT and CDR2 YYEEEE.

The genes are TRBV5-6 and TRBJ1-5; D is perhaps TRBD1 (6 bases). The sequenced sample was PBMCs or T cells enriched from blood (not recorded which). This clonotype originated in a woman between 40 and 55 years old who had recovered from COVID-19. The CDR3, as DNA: TGTGCCAGCACAAAATCGGGGGGCCGTAGCAATCAGCCCCAGCATTTT. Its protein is CASTKSGGRSNQPQHF.